A selection of T cell receptor beta chains follows, all from one sample in a study of CD8 T cells in Susac syndrome. TCRdb ran MiXCR on the immunoSEQ multiplex PCR reads and lists one entry per CDR3 protein. The table records some 100,000 distinct CDR3 sequences, around 93% of them present only once. The sample consisted of CD8+ T cells from PBMCs. Receptors originate from a human donor in good health. Each CDR3 is given with its conserved first and last residue. D genes are given only for firm matches. A row's size may be missing; if present it is once, few, many or a size class.

>TRBJ1-5|NA|TRBV12-3/TRBV12-4|NA
CASSLFRSNAPQHF
TGTGCCAGCAGTTTATTCCGGTCTAACGCTCCCCAGCATTTT
>TRBJ2-3|once|TRBV27|NA
CASAPGPGPAFGDTQYF
TGTGCCAGCGCGCCGGGACCTGGTCCGGCTTTCGGAGATACGCAGTATTTT
>TRBJ2-5|NA|TRBV20-1|NA
CSARSGIVQETQYF
TGCAGTGCTAGATCTGGGATCGTCCAAGAGACCCAGTACTTC
>TRBJ2-5|once|TRBV2|NA
CASRRAGTKGETQYF
TGTGCCAGCAGAAGGGCCGGGACAAAGGGAGAGACCCAGTACTTC
>TRBJ2-1|once|TRBV4-3|NA
CASSDDASYNEQFF
TGCGCCAGCAGCGACGACGCCTCCTACAATGAGCAGTTCTTC
>TRBJ1-1|NA|TRBV12-3/TRBV12-4|TRBD1
CASNSGTGLHTEAFF
TGTGCCAGCAACTCCGGGACAGGGCTACACACTGAAGCTTTCTTT
>TRBJ1-1|NA|TRBV6-2/TRBV6-3|NA
CASSTLAGAATEAFF
TGTGCCAGCAGTACTCTTGCTGGGGCGGCCACTGAAGCTTTCTTT
>TRBJ1-5|NA|TRBV20-1|NA
CSAMFSGLERGNQPQHF
TGCAGTGCTATGTTCTCGGGGCTGGAAAGGGGCAATCAGCCCCAGCATTTT
>TRBJ1-3|NA|TRBV11-1|NA
CASREAPDNTIYF
TGTGCCAGCAGGGAAGCCCCGGATAACACCATATATTTT
>TRBJ1-5|NA|TRBV6-1|TRBD1
CASSRGQGHPSNQPQHF
TGTGCCAGCAGCCGCGGACAGGGACACCCTAGCAATCAGCCCCAGCATTTT
>TRBJ2-1|NA|TRBV7-2|NA
CASSAYNEQFF
TGTGCCAGCAGCGCATACAATGAGCAGTTCTTC
>TRBJ2-6|NA|TRBV29-1|NA
CSVPGASGANVLTF
TGCAGCGTCCCAGGTGCCTCTGGGGCCAACGTCCTGACTTTC
>TRBJ2-2|once|TRBV27|NA
CASSFGSLTSTGELFF
TGTGCCAGCAGTTTTGGAAGCTTGACGAGCACCGGGGAGCTGTTTTTT
>TRBJ2-5|NA|TRBV20-1|TRBD2
CSARDPGTSGTAWETQYF
TGCAGTGCTAGAGATCCCGGGACTAGCGGGACTGCGTGGGAGACCCAGTACTTC
>TRBJ2-7|NA|TRBV28|NA
CASRDIAYEQYF
TGTGCCAGCCGGGACATAGCCTACGAGCAGTACTTC
>TRBJ1-2|NA|TRBV12-3/TRBV12-4|TRBD1
CASSPGTGGVYGYTF
TGTGCCAGCAGTCCCGGGACAGGGGGCGTCTATGGCTACACCTTC
>TRBJ1-2|once|TRBV2|TRBD1
CASSLRQGAHGYTF
TGTGCCAGCAGTTTGAGACAGGGGGCCCACGGCTACACCTTC
>TRBJ1-5|NA|TRBV4-3|TRBD1
CASSQDYDRVGQPQHF
TGCGCCAGCAGCCAAGATTACGACAGGGTGGGCCAGCCCCAGCATTTT
>TRBJ1-2|NA|TRBV20-1|NA
CSASKDRVYGYTF
TGCAGTGCTAGTAAGGATCGGGTTTATGGCTACACCTTC
>TRBJ2-7|NA|TRBV29-1|NA
CSVGGSFSYEQYF
TGCAGCGTTGGGGGCAGCTTCTCCTACGAGCAGTACTTC
>TRBJ2-7|NA|TRBV5-4|TRBD1
CASSEQGGIVQYF
TGTGCCAGCAGCGAACAGGGGGGAATAGTGCAGTACTTC
>TRBJ1-1|NA|TRBV4-2|NA
CASSQAGETEAFF
TGTGCCAGCAGCCAGGCAGGGGAAACTGAAGCTTTCTTT
>TRBJ1-6|NA|TRBV6-1|TRBD1
CASSVTGSSYNSPLHF
TGTGCCAGCAGCGTGACAGGGAGCTCCTATAATTCACCCCTCCACTTT
>TRBJ1-1|NA|TRBV7-9|TRBD1
CASSRDRLTGTTEAFF
TGTGCCAGCAGCCGGGACAGACTCACGGGAACCACTGAAGCTTTCTTT
>TRBJ2-7|NA|TRBV20-1|NA
CSARVIGASEQYF
TGCAGTGCTAGAGTCATCGGGGCGTCCGAGCAGTACTTC
>TRBJ1-2|few|TRBV6-1|NA
CASSAGQYYGYTF
TGTGCCAGCAGTGCCGGACAGTACTATGGCTACACCTTC
>TRBJ1-5|NA|TRBV30|TRBD1
CACSGTGIPQPQHF
TGTGCCTGCTCCGGGACAGGGATTCCTCAGCCCCAGCATTTT
>TRBJ2-1|NA|TRBV9|TRBD2
CASSLTSGGDNEQFF
TGTGCCAGCAGCCTTACTAGCGGGGGGGACAATGAGCAGTTCTTC
>TRBJ2-7|NA|TRBV18|NA
CASSPTTRYRQGEQYF
TGTGCCAGCTCACCAACGACTAGGTACAGACAAGGGGAGCAGTACTTC
>TRBJ1-5|NA|TRBV4-3|NA
CASSQERGVKPQHF
TGCGCCAGCAGCCAAGAGAGGGGGGTGAAGCCCCAGCATTTT
>TRBJ1-1|once|TRBV19|TRBD1
CASSETGARTEAFF
TGTGCCAGTAGTGAAACAGGGGCGCGCACTGAAGCTTTCTTT
>TRBJ1-1|NA|TRBV28|NA
CASTSQGAGTEAFF
TGTGCCAGCACTAGTCAAGGGGCGGGGACTGAAGCTTTCTTT
>TRBJ1-2|NA|TRBV7-2|TRBD1
CASSRGTVDYGYTF
TGTGCCAGCAGCCGGGGGACAGTTGACTATGGCTACACCTTC
>TRBJ2-5|NA|TRBV5-5|NA
CASSFSASSETQYF
TGTGCCAGCAGCTTTTCCGCCTCGAGCGAGACCCAGTACTTC
>TRBJ2-1|once|TRBV4-1|TRBD2
CASSQDVSGIYNEQFF
TGCGCCAGCAGCCAAGATGTTAGCGGGATTTACAATGAGCAGTTCTTC
>TRBJ2-5|NA|TRBV6-1|NA
CASSTGSQETQYF
TGTGCCAGCAGTACAGGGTCACAAGAGACCCAGTACTTC
>TRBJ2-3|NA|TRBV3-1|NA
CASSLGTGSKNTQYF
TGTGCCAGCAGCCTAGGGACTGGCTCTAAGAATACGCAGTATTTT
>TRBJ2-5|NA|TRBV5-1|NA
CASSRAPGQETQYF
TGCGCCAGCAGCCGGGCCCCGGGACAAGAGACCCAGTACTTC
>TRBJ2-5|NA|TRBV7-8|NA
CASSLHRSETQYF
TGTGCCAGCAGCTTACACAGGTCAGAGACCCAGTACTTC
>TRBJ1-3|NA|TRBV29-1|TRBD1
CSVMIPGTAISGNTIYF
TGCAGCGTTATGATCCCCGGGACAGCGATCTCTGGAAACACCATATATTTT
>TRBJ2-6|NA|TRBV5-1|NA
CASSLVPGANVLTF
TGCGCCAGCAGCTTGGTTCCTGGGGCCAACGTCCTGACTTTC
>TRBJ2-2|NA|TRBV6-2/TRBV6-3|TRBD2
CASRSLAGGRITGELFF
TGTGCCAGCAGGAGCTTAGCGGGAGGACGGATAACCGGGGAGCTGTTTTTT
>TRBJ2-2|NA|TRBV19|TRBD2
CASGGLARFGELFF
TGTGCCTCCGGAGGACTAGCGAGGTTCGGGGAGCTGTTTTTT
>TRBJ1-6|NA|TRBV18|NA
CASSRAGGDSPLHF
TGTGCCAGCTCACGGGCGGGAGGAGATTCACCCCTCCACTTT
>TRBJ1-4|NA|TRBV12-3/TRBV12-4|NA
CASSLVPGTGEKLFF
TGTGCCAGCAGTTTAGTCCCAGGGACGGGTGAAAAACTGTTTTTT
>TRBJ2-5|NA|TRBV25-1|NA
CASSEQAGSGETQYF
TGTGCCAGCAGTGAACAAGCAGGATCCGGGGAGACCCAGTACTTC
>TRBJ2-7|NA|TRBV11-1|TRBD2
CASSPRTSGLNEQYF
TGTGCCAGCAGCCCGCGGACTAGCGGTTTAAACGAGCAGTACTTC
>TRBJ2-5|NA|TRBV14|TRBD2
CASSPLLAGAQETQYF
TGTGCCAGCAGCCCGCTTCTAGCGGGAGCACAAGAGACCCAGTACTTC
>TRBJ1-5|NA|TRBV2|NA
CASSEIGGQPQHF
TGTGCCAGCAGTGAAATCGGGGGTCAGCCCCAGCATTTT
>TRBJ2-2|NA|TRBV5-6|TRBD1
CASSLGQGINGELFF
TGTGCCAGCAGCTTGGGACAGGGGATTAACGGGGAGCTGTTTTTT
>TRBJ1-2|once|TRBV19|NA
CASSPRQEANYGYTF
TGTGCCAGTAGTCCGCGACAGGAGGCTAACTATGGCTACACCTTC
>TRBJ1-4|NA|TRBV20-1|NA
CSAKRRDGNEKLFF
TGCAGTGCTAAGAGGAGGGACGGAAATGAAAAACTGTTTTTT
>TRBJ2-3|NA|TRBV7-2|NA
CASSPDSLTQYF
TGTGCCAGCAGCCCGGACTCGCTGACGCAGTATTTT
>TRBJ1-2|NA|TRBV29-1|NA
CSVKGVRDNYGYTF
TGCAGCGTTAAAGGGGTCAGGGACAACTATGGCTACACCTTC
>TRBJ1-1|NA|TRBV29-1|NA
CSVVWQPMNTEAFF
TGCAGCGTTGTGTGGCAGCCCATGAACACTGAAGCTTTCTTT
>TRBJ2-1|NA|TRBV9|TRBD2
CASSVSLAGGPVAQFF
TGTGCCAGCAGCGTATCACTAGCGGGAGGGCCAGTGGCGCAGTTCTTC
>TRBJ2-3|NA|TRBV19|TRBD2
CASSTQLAGSTDTQYF
TGTGCCAGTAGTACCCAGCTAGCGGGGAGCACAGATACGCAGTATTTT
>TRBJ2-3|NA|TRBV19|NA
CASSLGGASDTQYF
TGTGCCAGTAGTTTGGGGGGGGCGTCGGATACGCAGTATTTT
>TRBJ2-7|NA|TRBV12-3/TRBV12-4|NA
CASSLIASYEQYF
TGTGCCAGCAGTTTGATTGCCTCCTACGAGCAGTACTTC
>TRBJ2-1|NA|TRBV2|TRBD2
CASSPISGGAYNEQFF
TGTGCCAGCAGTCCCATTAGCGGGGGGGCCTACAATGAGCAGTTCTTC